This entry concerns a single T cell receptor (beta chain). The sample comes from a study of identical twins. Template switching created a universal primer site, and the cDNA included unique molecular identifiers. TCRdb analysed the 5' RACE reads with MiXCR anew, one entry per CDR3 protein. Found here are some 690,000 distinct CDR3 sequences, 21% of them singletons; the top ten hold 4.3%. The germline V gene has CDR1 DFQATT and CDR2 SNEGSKA (reference sequence). V dropped 3 bases and J dropped 2; count of bases not matched to a gene: 7. The CDR3 sequence is 14 residues long. These data were also reused for a study on T cells expressing NK-cell markers. That investigation notes: The study found dominant NKG2C+ clonotypes at about 1.0-7.0% of CD8+ T cells in over five donors.

The chain has TRBV20-1 and TRBJ2-7, with 7 bases fitting TRBD2. The source of this sequence is a woman aged 18-29 years in good health. Material: PBMCs. Written as DNA, the CDR3 is TGCAGTGCTAGCGGGGGGAGGGGCGCCTACGAGCAGTACTTC. The encoded protein is CSASGGRGAYEQYF.